Listed below are T cell receptor beta chains from one sample, sequenced in a study of vaccination and CD4 T cells after COVID-19. MiXCR was run by TCRdb on the PCR reads, yielding one entry per CDR3 protein. The sample records tens of thousands of distinct CDR3 sequences, under 70% being singletons. For these TCRs, the target antigens are not known. Sequencing used CD4+ T cells from blood, cultured in vitro. Every receptor here comes from a human donor who had recovered from COVID-19. The CDR3 runs from the conserved cysteine through the conserved F or W. The order of the fields is D gene, J gene, V gene, clone size, CDR3 DNA, CDR3 protein. The D gene is left open where the match is weak. Clone size appears in some rows only: once, few, many, or a class for an expanded clone.

D: NA; J: TRBJ1-2; V: TRBV7-2; size: NA; DNA: TGTGCCAGCAGCTTTAGGGCCCCAGGGTATGGCTACACCTTC; CDR3: CASSFRAPGYGYTF
D: TRBD1; J: TRBJ2-7; V: TRBV6-2/TRBV6-3; size: few; DNA: TGTGCCAGCAGTTACTCGGGGGACAGGGTCGAGCAGTACTTC; CDR3: CASSYSGDRVEQYF
D: TRBD2; J: TRBJ2-2; V: TRBV27; size: few; DNA: TGTGCCAGCAGTTTCTCCCCGACTAGCTGGGGCACCGGGGAGCTGTTTTTT; CDR3: CASSFSPTSWGTGELFF
D: TRBD1; J: TRBJ1-2; V: TRBV6-1; size: NA; DNA: TGTGCCAGCAGACACGGACAGGGAGATGGCTACACCTTC; CDR3: CASRHGQGDGYTF
D: NA; J: TRBJ1-2; V: TRBV5-1; size: NA; DNA: TGCGCCAGCAGCTCGACTAACTATGGCTACACCTTC; CDR3: CASSSTNYGYTF
D: NA; J: TRBJ2-7; V: TRBV24-1; size: NA; DNA: TGTGCCACCAGTGACACAACCGGGACAACACGAAGCGAGCAGTACTTC; CDR3: CATSDTTGTTRSEQYF
D: NA; J: TRBJ2-3; V: TRBV27; size: NA; DNA: TGTGCCAGCAGTTTAAGATCCGGGACTGGGCCCAGGGGTACGCAGTATTTT; CDR3: CASSLRSGTGPRGTQYF
D: TRBD1; J: TRBJ1-5; V: TRBV11-2; size: NA; DNA: TGTGCCAGCAGCTCGACAGGGGTCAATCAGCCCCAGCATTTT; CDR3: CASSSTGVNQPQHF
D: TRBD1; J: TRBJ2-7; V: TRBV28; size: once; DNA: TGTGCCAGCAGTTTATTTCGGACAGGGCGGTACGAGCAGTACTTC; CDR3: CASSLFRTGRYEQYF
D: TRBD1; J: TRBJ1-1; V: TRBV9; size: NA; DNA: TGTGCCAGCAGCGTAGGTCAGAACAGGGGGATAACTGAAGCTTTCTTT; CDR3: CASSVGQNRGITEAFF
D: NA; J: TRBJ1-5; V: TRBV12-3/TRBV12-4; size: NA; DNA: TGTGCCAGCGGAACGGAGGAGGGGTCTCAGCCCCAGCATTTT; CDR3: CASGTEEGSQPQHF
D: NA; J: TRBJ2-7; V: TRBV6-1; size: few; DNA: TGTGCCAGCAGTCCGGACTATTGGAACTACGAGCAGTACTTC; CDR3: CASSPDYWNYEQYF
D: NA; J: TRBJ1-1; V: TRBV5-6; size: NA; DNA: TGTGCCAGCAGCTTGTATAGGACTGAAGCTTTCTTT; CDR3: CASSLYRTEAFF
D: NA; J: TRBJ2-5; V: TRBV2; size: NA; DNA: TGTGCCAGCAGTGAACTGGAGGAGACCCAGTACTTC; CDR3: CASSELEETQYF
D: TRBD2; J: TRBJ2-5; V: TRBV11-3; size: few; DNA: TGTGCCAGCAGCCCGGGACTAGCGGGGGCTCAAGAGACCCAGTACTTC; CDR3: CASSPGLAGAQETQYF
D: NA; J: TRBJ2-1; V: TRBV6-2/TRBV6-3; size: NA; DNA: TGTGCCAGCAGTCACAGGGACAGATGGGGGGACAATGAGCAGTTCTTC; CDR3: CASSHRDRWGDNEQFF
D: NA; J: TRBJ1-2; V: TRBV19; size: NA; DNA: TGTGCCAGTAGTATTGGACAGATACATGGCTACACCTTC; CDR3: CASSIGQIHGYTF
D: TRBD2; J: TRBJ2-7; V: TRBV6-5; size: NA; DNA: TGTGCCAGCAGTTTCCCAGCGGGAGCCACCTACGAGCAGTACTTC; CDR3: CASSFPAGATYEQYF
D: NA; J: TRBJ2-3; V: TRBV20-1; size: NA; DNA: TGCAGTCCGAGACCCGTATCAGTCACAGATACGCAGTATTTT; CDR3: CSPRPVSVTDTQYF
D: NA; J: TRBJ1-1; V: TRBV7-9; size: few; DNA: TGTGCCAGCAGCTTCCCAGCGGGTACCAACACTGAAGCTTTCTTT; CDR3: CASSFPAGTNTEAFF
D: TRBD2; J: TRBJ2-2; V: TRBV11-2; size: NA; DNA: TGTGCCAGCAGCTTAGCACTAGCGGGGGGGATCGGGGAGCTGTTTTTT; CDR3: CASSLALAGGIGELFF
D: TRBD2; J: TRBJ2-3; V: TRBV7-9; size: NA; DNA: TGTGCCAGCAGCTTTGGTGCGGGAGAGTCAGATACGCAGTATTTT; CDR3: CASSFGAGESDTQYF
D: NA; J: TRBJ2-3; V: TRBV7-9; size: NA; DNA: TGTGCCAGCAGCTTAGGAAGGGAATTGACAGATACGCAGTATTTT; CDR3: CASSLGRELTDTQYF